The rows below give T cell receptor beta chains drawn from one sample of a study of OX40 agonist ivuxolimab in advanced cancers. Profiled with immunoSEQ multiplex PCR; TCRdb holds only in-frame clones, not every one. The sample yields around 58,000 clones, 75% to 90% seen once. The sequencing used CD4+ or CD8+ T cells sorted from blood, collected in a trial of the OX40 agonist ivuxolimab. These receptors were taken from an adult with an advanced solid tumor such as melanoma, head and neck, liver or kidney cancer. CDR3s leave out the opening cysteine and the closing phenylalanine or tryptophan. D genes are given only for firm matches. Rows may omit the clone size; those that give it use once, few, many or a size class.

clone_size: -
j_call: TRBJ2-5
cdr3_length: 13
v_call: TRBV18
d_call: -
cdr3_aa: ASSPRDEAQETQY

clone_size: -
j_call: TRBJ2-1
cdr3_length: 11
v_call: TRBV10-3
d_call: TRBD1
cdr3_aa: AIRTGGYNEQF

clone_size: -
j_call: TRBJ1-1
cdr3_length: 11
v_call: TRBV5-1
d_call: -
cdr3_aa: ASRGGVDTEAF

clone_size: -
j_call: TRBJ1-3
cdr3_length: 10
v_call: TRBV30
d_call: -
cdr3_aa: AVALSGNTIY

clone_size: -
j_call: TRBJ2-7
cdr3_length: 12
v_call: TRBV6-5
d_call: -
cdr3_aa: ASTGSIAGHEQY

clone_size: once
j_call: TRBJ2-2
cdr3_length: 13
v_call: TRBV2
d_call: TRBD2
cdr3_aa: ASSGLAGFTGELF

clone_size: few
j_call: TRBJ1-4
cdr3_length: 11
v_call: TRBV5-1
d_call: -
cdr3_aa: ASKDLGDEKLF

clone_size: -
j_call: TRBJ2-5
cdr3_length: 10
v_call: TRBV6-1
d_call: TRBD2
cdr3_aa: ASSGGGETQY

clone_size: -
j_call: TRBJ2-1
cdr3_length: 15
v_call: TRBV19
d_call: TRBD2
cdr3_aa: ASSIGGGLAGVSEQF

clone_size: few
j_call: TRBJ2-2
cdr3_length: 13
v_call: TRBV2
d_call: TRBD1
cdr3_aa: ASRFGQGSTGELF

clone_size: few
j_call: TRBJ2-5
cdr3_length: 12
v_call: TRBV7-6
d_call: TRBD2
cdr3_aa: ASSLKPSGETQY

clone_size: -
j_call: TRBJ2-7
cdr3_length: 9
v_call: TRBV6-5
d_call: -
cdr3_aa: ASGGRYEQY

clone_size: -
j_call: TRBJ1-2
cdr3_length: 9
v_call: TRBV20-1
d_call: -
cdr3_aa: SASEFSGYT

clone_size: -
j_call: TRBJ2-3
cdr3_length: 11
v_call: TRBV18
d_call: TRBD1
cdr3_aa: ASSPGQVDTQY

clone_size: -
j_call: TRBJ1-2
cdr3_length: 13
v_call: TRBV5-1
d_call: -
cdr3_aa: ASSLGNLPNYGYT

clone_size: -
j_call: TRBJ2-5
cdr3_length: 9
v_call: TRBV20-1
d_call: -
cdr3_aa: SAVTLETQY

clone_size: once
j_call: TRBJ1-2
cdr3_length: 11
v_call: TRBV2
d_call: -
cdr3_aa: ASSDRGSSGYT

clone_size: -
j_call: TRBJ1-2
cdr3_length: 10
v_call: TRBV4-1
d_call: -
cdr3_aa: ASSQEANGYT

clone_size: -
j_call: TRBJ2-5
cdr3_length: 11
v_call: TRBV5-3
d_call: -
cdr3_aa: ASSRDRAETQY

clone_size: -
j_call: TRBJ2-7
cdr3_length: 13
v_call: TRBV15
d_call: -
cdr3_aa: ATSREGSSTYEQY

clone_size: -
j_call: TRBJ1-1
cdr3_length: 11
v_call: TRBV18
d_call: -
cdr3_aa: ASSPTGNTEAF

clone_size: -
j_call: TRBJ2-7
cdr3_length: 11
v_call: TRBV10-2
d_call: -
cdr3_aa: ASSQVIGYEQY

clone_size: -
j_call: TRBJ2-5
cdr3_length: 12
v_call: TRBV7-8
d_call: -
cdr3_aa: ASTKGSVKETQY

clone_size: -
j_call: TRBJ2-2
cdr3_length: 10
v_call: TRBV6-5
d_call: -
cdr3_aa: ASTYGTGELF

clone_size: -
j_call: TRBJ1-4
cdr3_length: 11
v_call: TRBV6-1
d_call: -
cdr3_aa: ASAGEDNEKLF

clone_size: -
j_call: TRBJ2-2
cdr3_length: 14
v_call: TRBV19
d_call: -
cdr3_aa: ASSIVRQANTGELF

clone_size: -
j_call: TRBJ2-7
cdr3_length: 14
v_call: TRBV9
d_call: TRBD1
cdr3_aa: ASSVGAGQGRSEQY

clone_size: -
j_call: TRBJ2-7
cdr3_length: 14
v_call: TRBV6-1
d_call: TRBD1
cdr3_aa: ASSGGVGTGAYEQY

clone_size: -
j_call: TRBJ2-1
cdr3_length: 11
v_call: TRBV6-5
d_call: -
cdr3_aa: ATAAGSYNEQF

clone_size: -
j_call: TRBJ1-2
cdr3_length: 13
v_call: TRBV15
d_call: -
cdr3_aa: ATSTPQRQRDGYT

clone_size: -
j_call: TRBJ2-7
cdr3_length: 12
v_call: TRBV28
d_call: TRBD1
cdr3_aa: ASTHGDSSYEQY

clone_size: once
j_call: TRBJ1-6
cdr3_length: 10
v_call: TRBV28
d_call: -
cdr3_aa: ASKEINSPLH

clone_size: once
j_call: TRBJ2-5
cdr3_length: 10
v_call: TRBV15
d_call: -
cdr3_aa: ATSRSQETQY

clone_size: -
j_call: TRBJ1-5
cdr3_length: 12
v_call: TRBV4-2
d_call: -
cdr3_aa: ASSQDDKNQPQH

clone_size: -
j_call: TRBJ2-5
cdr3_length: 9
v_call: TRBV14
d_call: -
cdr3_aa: ASSQFETQY

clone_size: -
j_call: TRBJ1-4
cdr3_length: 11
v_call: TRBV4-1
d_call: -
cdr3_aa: ASSWRGEEKLF

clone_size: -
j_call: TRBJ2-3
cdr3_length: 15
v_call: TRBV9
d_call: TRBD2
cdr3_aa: ASTQSNSGGPADTQY

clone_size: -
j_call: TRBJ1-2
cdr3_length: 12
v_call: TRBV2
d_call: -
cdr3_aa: ASSGHASNYGYT

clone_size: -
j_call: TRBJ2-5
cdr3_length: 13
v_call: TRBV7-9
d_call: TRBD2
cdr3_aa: ASSLDGTTKETQY

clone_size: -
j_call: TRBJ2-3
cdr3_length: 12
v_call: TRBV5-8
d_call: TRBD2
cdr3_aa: ASSSGLGTDTQY

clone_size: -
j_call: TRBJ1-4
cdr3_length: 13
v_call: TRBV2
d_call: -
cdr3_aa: ASSREKGSGEKLF

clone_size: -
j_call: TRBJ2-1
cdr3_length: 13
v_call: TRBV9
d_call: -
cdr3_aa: ASSVELSSYNEQF

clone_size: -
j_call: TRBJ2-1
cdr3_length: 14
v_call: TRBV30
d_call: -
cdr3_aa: AWSAIHVSSYNEQF

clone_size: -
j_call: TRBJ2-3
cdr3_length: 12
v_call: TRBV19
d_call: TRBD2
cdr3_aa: ASSSSGGTDTQY

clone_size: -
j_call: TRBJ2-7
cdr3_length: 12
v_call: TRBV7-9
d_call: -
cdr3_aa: ASSRNTNSYEQY

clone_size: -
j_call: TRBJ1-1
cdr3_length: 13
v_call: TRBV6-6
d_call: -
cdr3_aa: ASSAEGRKGTEAF

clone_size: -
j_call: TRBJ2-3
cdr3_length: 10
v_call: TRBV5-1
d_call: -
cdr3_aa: ASSLRGDTQY

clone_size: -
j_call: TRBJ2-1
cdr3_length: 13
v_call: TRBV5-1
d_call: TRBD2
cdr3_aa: ASSPLSGSYNEQF

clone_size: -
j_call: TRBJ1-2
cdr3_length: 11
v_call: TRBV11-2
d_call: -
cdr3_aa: ASSLEIRDGYT

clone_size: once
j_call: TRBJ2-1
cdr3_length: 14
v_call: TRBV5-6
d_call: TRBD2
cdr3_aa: ASSSVAGSSYNEQF

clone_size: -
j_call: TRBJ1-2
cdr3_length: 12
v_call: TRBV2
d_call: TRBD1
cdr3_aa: ASIRTGTGGTIA

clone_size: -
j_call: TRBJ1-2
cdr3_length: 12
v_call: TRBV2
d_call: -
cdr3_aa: ASRESGQLMRYT

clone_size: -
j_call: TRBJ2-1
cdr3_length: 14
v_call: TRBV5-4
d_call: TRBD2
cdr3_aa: ASSLGGTSGNNEQF

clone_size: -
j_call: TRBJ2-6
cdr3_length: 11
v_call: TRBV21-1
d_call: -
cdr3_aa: ASREGGANVLT

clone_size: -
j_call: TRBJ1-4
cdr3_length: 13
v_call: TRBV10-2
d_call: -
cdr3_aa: ASSGGTSGNEKLF